Listed here are 17 T cell receptor beta chains from one sample, sequenced in a study of T cells in Graves' hyperthyroidism and ophthalmopathy. RNA transcripts served as the template for amplifying TCR beta CDR3 regions. When the TCR CDR3 underwent first-round RT-PCR, the HTBI primer set was used. TCRdb re-called the multiplex PCR reads through MiXCR, storing one row per CDR3 protein. The table records 700,000 or so distinct CDR3 sequences, roughly 17% of them present only once. Input material: blood. Receptor source: a man between 18 and 29 years old with Graves' hyperthyroidism.

In its sample, this clonotype was seen a few times. The genes are TRBV29-1 and TRBJ2-1, with D perhaps being TRBD1 or TRBD2 (5 bases each). The V gene lost 8 bases and the J gene lost 9 bases, with 17 bases spanning the gap. Germline V lookup: CDR1 SQVTM, CDR2 ANQGSEA. This CDR3 comprises 12 residues. The DNA for the CDR3 is TGCAGCACGACGGGACGGGTGGGTGAGCAGTTCTTC. Translating gives CSTTGRVGEQFF.

Ten or more counts support this clonotype. V gene TRBV6-1 combines with J gene TRBJ2-1; tentative D call: TRBD2 (6 bases). The CDR3 is 16 amino acids. Germline V CDR1 and CDR2: MNHNS, SASEGT. V lost 5 bases and J 4 bases, leaving 18 bases between the germline ends. CDR3 protein: CASSKDPGLIYNEQFF. For the CDR3, the DNA is TGTGCCAGCAGTAAAGATCCGGGACTGATTTACAATGAGCAGTTCTTC.

This clonotype appeared a few times. The V gene is TRBV2, the J gene TRBJ1-1; no clear D gene. Germline values: CDR1 SNHLY, CDR2 FYNNEI. Trimming stripped 7 bases from V and 0 bases from J, with 12 bases between. The CDR3 has 14 residues. This chain's CDR3 is CASKLDLVNTEAFF. The CDR3 nucleotides are TGTGCCAGCAAGCTCGACCTCGTGAACACTGAAGCTTTCTTT.

The V and J genes are TRBV13 and TRBJ2-1; D might be TRBD2 (6 bases). The germline V gene has CDR1 PRHDT and CDR2 FYEKMQ (reference sequence). The CDR3 sequence is 16 residues long. With 2 bases removed from V and 2 bases from J, the gap between germline ends came to 13 bases. The CDR3 sequence: CASSLRTGVPYNEQFF. The CDR3 DNA sequence: TGTGCCAGCAGCTTAAGAACGGGAGTACCCTACAATGAGCAGTTCTTC.

This clonotype came up a few times. The chain combines TRBV10-3 with TRBJ2-7; 7 bases agree with TRBD1. Looked up from germline, CDR1 is ENHRY and CDR2 is SYGVKD. The CDR3 runs to 13 residues. The V gene end was trimmed by 6 bases and the J gene end by 2 bases; junction bases not matched to a gene: 4. The CDR3 sequence is CAIRRGQTYEQYF. The CDR3 DNA reads TGTGCCATCAGAAGGGGACAGACCTACGAGCAGTACTTC.

The CDR3 nucleotides are TGTGCCAGCAGCCCGAAGGACAGGGACCTTGAGCAGTTCTTC. It yields the protein CASSPKDRDLEQFF. The chain employs TRBV9 and TRBJ2-1, with 8 positions matching TRBD1. Germline lookup yields CDR1 SGDLS and CDR2 YYNGEE. There are 14 residues in the CDR3. The junction had 9 bases not matched to a gene; V was cut back by 4 bases and J by 9 bases.

This chain joins TRBV6-2 or TRBV6-3 and TRBJ1-2, with TRBD1 matching over 8 bases. Trimming removed 2 bases from V and 0 bases from J; junction bases left unmatched: 2. Germline CDR1 is MNHEY and CDR2 is SVGEGT. The CDR3 is 15 residues long. The CDR3 loop is CASSYDRGANYGYTF. For the CDR3, the DNA is TGTGCCAGCAGTTACGACAGGGGAGCTAACTATGGCTACACCTTC.

This clonotype occurred many times. The rearrangement uses TRBV12-5 and TRBJ2-7; D is unclear. Trimming removed 6 bases at V and 5 bases at J, with 14 bases between. The CDR3 runs to 13 residues. Germline lookup yields CDR1 LGHNT and CDR2 FRNRAP. DNA of the CDR3: TGTGCTAGTGGGGCTGGGCCGTCTCACGAGCAGTACTTC. It yields the protein CASGAGPSHEQYF.

This clonotype came up many times. The CDR3 DNA follows: TGTGCCAGCAGACCAATGGACAGGACACTGAATTCACCCCTCCACTTT. Translated, it gives CASRPMDRTLNSPLHF. The chain employs TRBV2 and TRBJ1-6, with TRBD1 matching 7 bases. The germline V gene has CDR1 SNHLY and CDR2 FYNNEI. There are 16 residues in the CDR3. V was clipped by 6 bases and J by 7 bases; unmatched bases: 12.

This clonotype was picked up many times. The chain recombines TRBV2 with TRBJ2-7; 8 nucleotides line up with TRBD2. Germline V lookup: CDR1 SNHLY, CDR2 FYNNEI. This CDR3 has 14 residues. V shed 7 bases and J 7 bases; nucleotides not matched to a gene: 12. CDR3 region: CASISWAGGGEQYF. CDR3 coding DNA: TGTGCCAGCATCTCCTGGGCGGGAGGAGGTGAGCAGTACTTC.

This clonotype appeared a few times. This rearrangement joins TRBV12-3 or TRBV12-4 to TRBJ2-2; D not certain. The CDR3 spans 11 residues. Trimming cost V 7 bases and J 7 bases, with 7 bases left between them. The CDR3 DNA sequence: TGTGCCAGCAAGGTTTACGGGGAGCTGTTTTTT. This codes for CASKVYGELFF.

This clonotype was seen at least ten times. The chain carries TRBV11-2 and TRBJ2-1, with D unresolved. V was pared by 2 bases and J by 2 bases, with 10 bases between. Looked up from germline, CDR1 is SGHAT and CDR2 is FQNNGV. This CDR3 has 15 amino acids. The DNA for the CDR3 is TGTGCCAGCAGCTTAACGGAGACGGCCTACAATGAGCAGTTCTTC. Residues: CASSLTETAYNEQFF.

In its sample, this clonotype was seen once. An end of the junction does not agree with germline; a read error may underlie this. This chain links TRBV3-1 with TRBJ1-1, with D uncertain. This CDR3 is 15 amino acids long. CDR1 LGHDT and CDR2 YNNKEL come from the germline V gene (reference sequence). CDR3 nucleotide sequence: TGTGTCAGCAGCCAAGGCACCGGAGGGAACACTGAAGCTTTCTTT. Encoded protein: CVSSQGTGGNTEAFF.

This clonotype has a count of ten or more. The CDR3 reads CASRHREEVAFF. CDR3 DNA: TGTGCCAGTCGCCACAGGGAGGAAGTAGCTTTCTTT. The rearrangement links TRBV28 to TRBJ1-1; TRBD1 might be the D (6 bases). The CDR3 is made up of 12 amino acids. V was pared by 9 bases and J by 10 bases, with 18 bases between. Germline V gene data show CDR1 as MDHEN and CDR2 as SYDVKM.

This chain joins TRBV9 and TRBJ2-1, with 11 bases that match TRBD2. V was clipped by 2 bases and J by 4 bases; unmatched bases: 5. The V gene's germline CDR1 is SGDLS and CDR2 YYNGEE. The CDR3 length is 16 residues. The CDR3 nucleotides read TGTGCCAGCAGCGTGGAACCTAGCGGGGGGTACAATGAGCAGTTCTTC. As protein: CASSVEPSGGYNEQFF.

V gene TRBV7-2 combines with J gene TRBJ1-1; D is possibly TRBD1 (5 bases). Trimming took off 5 bases at V and 4 bases at J, with 14 bases between the two ends. The length of the CDR3 is 14 residues. Germline loops: CDR1 SGHTA, CDR2 FQGNSA. CDR3 region: CASSQGGGLTEAFF. CDR3 bases: TGTGCCAGCAGCCAGGGTGGGGGACTCACTGAAGCTTTCTTT.

In its sample, this clonotype was seen a few times. CDR3 region: CARILGTDTQYF. In DNA, the CDR3 is TGTGCCAGGATATTGGGCACAGATACGCAGTATTTT. The rearrangement uses TRBV12-3 or TRBV12-4 and TRBJ2-3; D call uncertain. This CDR3 spans 12 amino acids. V lost 9 bases to trimming and J lost 1 base, with 8 bases between them.